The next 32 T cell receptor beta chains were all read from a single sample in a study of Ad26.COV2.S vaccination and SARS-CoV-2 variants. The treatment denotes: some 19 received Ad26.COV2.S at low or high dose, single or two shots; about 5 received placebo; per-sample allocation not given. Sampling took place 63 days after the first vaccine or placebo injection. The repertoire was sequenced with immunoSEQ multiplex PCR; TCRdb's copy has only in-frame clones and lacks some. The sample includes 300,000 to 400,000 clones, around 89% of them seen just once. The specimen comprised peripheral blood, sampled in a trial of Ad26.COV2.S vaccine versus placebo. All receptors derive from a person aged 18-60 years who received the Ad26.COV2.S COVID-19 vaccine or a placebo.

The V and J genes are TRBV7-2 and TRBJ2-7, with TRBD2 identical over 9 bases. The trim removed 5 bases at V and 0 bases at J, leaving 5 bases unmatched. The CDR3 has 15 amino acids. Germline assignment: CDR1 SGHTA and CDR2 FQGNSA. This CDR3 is CASSPDSGSSYEQYF. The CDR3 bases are TGTGCCAGCAGCCCAGATAGCGGGAGCTCCTACGAGCAGTACTTC.

CDR3 residues: CATLSGGTGNQPQHF. CDR3 DNA sequence: TGTGCCACCCTGTCGGGGGGGACCGGAAATCAGCCCCAGCATTTT. This chain uses TRBV6-6 with TRBJ1-5, with D perhaps TRBD1 (5 bases). The V gene lost 10 bases and the J gene lost 4 bases, with 20 bases spanning the gap. CDR1 and CDR2 (germline): MNHNY, SVGAGI (reference sequence). This CDR3 comprises 15 residues.

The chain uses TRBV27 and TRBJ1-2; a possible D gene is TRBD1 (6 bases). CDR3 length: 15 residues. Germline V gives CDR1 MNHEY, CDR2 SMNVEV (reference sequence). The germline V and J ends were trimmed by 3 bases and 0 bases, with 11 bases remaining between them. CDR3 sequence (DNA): TGTGCCAGCAGTTTCAAGGGGGGGACTAACTATGGCTACACCTTC. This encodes CASSFKGGTNYGYTF.

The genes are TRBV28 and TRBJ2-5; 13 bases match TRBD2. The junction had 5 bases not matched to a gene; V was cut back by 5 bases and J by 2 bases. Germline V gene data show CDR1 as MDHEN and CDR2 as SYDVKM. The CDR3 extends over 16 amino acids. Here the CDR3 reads CASSPGTSGIQETQYF. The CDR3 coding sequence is TGTGCCAGCAGTCCCGGGACTAGCGGGATTCAAGAGACCCAGTACTTC.

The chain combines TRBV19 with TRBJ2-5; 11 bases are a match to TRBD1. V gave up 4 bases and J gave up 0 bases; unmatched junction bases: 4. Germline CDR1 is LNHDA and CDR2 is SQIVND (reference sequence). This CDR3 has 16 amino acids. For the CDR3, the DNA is TGTGCCAGTAGTAAAAGGGACAGGGGGTACCAAGAGACCCAGTACTTC. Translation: CASSKRDRGYQETQYF.

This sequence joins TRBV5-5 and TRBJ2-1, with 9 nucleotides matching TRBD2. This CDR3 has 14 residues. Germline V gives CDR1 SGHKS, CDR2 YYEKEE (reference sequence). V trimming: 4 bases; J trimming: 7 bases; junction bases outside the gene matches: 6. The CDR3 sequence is CASSRGGAGNEQFF. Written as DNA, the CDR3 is TGTGCCAGCAGCCGCGGGGGGGCTGGAAATGAGCAGTTCTTC.

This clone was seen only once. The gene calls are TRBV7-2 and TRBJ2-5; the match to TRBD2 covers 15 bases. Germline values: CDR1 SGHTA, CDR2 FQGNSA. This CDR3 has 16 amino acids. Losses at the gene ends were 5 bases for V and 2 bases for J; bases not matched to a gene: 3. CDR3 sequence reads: CASSQGLAGGQETQYF. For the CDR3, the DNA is TGTGCCAGCAGCCAAGGACTAGCGGGAGGGCAAGAGACCCAGTACTTC.

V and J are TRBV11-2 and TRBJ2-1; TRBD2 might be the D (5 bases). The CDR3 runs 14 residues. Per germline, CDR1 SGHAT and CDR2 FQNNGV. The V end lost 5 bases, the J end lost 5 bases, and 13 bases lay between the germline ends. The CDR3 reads CASSPGILDNEQFF. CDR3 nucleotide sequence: TGTGCCAGCAGCCCCGGGATTTTGGACAATGAGCAGTTCTTC. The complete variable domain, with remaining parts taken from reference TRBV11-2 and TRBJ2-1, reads EAGVAQSPRYKIIEKRQSVAFWCNPISGHATLYWYQQILGQGPKLLIQFQNNGVVDDSQLPKDRFSAERLKGVDSTLKIQPAKLEDSAVYLCASSPGILDNEQFFGPGTRLTVL.

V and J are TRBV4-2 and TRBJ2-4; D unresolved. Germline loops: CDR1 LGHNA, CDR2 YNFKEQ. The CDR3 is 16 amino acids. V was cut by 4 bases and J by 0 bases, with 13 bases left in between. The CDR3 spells CASSPGRALAKNIQYF. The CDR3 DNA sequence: TGTGCCAGCAGCCCAGGACGGGCACTAGCCAAAAACATTCAGTACTTC.

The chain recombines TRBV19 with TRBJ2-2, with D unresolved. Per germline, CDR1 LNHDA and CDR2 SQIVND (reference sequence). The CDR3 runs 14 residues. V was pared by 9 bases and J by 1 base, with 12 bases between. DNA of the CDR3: TGTGCCAGCCGACGCTGGCAGAACACCGGGGAGCTGTTTTTT. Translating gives CASRRWQNTGELFF.

The CDR3 DNA sequence: TGCGCCAGCAGACTGGGACAGGAGAACACTGAAGCTTTCTTT. The encoded protein is CASRLGQENTEAFF. The rearrangement uses TRBV10-2 and TRBJ1-1; TRBD1 matches at 8 bases. V was pared by 6 bases and J by 1 base, with 4 bases of the junction left unmatched. Germline V gene lookup returns CDR1 WSHSY and CDR2 SAAADI. The CDR3 consists of 14 residues.

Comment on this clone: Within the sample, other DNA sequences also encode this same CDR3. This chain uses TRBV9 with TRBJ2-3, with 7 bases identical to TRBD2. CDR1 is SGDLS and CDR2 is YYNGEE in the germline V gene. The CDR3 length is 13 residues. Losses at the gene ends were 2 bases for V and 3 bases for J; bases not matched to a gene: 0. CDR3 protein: CASSVGGTDTQYF. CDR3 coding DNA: TGTGCCAGCAGCGTCGGGGGGACAGATACGCAGTATTTT.

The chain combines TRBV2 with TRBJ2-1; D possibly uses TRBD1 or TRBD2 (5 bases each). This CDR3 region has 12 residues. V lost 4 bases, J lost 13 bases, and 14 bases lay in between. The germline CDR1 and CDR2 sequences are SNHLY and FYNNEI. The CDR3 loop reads CASSVLRDRQFF. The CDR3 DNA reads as TGTGCCAGCAGTGTCCTCCGGGACCGACAGTTCTTC. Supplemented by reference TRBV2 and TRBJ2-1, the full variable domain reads EPEVTQTPSHQVTQMGQEVILRCVPISNHLYFYWYRQILGQKVEFLVSFYNNEISEKSEIFDDQFSVERPDGSNFTLKIRSTKLEDSAMYFCASSVLRDRQFFGPGTRLTVL.

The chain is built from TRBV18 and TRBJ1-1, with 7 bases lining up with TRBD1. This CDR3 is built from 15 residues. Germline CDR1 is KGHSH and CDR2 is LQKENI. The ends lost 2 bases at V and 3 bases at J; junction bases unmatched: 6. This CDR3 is CASSPRQGGDTEAFF. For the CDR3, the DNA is TGTGCCAGCTCACCAAGACAGGGAGGAGACACTGAAGCTTTCTTT. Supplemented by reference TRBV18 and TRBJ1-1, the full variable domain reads NAGVMQNPRHLVRRRGQEARLRCSPMKGHSHVYWYRQLPEEGLKFMVYLQKENIIDESGMPKERFSAEFPKEGPSILRIQQVVRGDSAAYFCASSPRQGGDTEAFFGQGTRLTVV.

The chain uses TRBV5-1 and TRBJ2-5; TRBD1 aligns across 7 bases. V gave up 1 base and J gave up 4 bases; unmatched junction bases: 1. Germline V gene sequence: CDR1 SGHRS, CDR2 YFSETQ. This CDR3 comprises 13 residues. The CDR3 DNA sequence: TGCGCCAGCAGCTTGTGGGACAGAGAGACCCAGTACTTC. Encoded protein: CASSLWDRETQYF.

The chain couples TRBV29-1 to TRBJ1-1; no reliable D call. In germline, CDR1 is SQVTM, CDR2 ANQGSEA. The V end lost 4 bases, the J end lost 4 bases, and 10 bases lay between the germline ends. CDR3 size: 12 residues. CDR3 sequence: CSVVVFSTEAFF. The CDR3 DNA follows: TGCAGCGTTGTGGTATTTAGCACTGAAGCTTTCTTT.

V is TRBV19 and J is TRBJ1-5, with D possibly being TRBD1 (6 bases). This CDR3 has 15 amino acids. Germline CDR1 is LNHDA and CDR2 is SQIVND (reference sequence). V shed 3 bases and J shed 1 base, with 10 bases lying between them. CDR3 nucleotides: TGTGCCAGTAGTATCCAGGGGTCAAGCAATCAGCCCCAGCATTTT. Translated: CASSIQGSSNQPQHF.

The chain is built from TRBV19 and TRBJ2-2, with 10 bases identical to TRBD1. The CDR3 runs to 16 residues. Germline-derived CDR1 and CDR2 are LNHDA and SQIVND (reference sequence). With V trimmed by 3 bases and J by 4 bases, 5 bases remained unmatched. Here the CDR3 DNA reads TGTGCCAGTAGTATTTACGGGACAGGGGCCACCGGGGAGCTGTTTTTT. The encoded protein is CASSIYGTGATGELFF.

CDR3 coding DNA: TGTGCCAGTAGTATAGGAGGGGGGGCGGACACTGAAGCTTTCTTT. It is translated as CASSIGGGADTEAFF. The rearrangement joins TRBV19 to TRBJ1-1; perhaps TRBD1 as D (6 bases). Deletions cut 1 base from V and 3 bases from J, with 12 bases between. This CDR3 has 15 residues. CDR1 and CDR2 (germline): LNHDA, SQIVND (reference sequence).

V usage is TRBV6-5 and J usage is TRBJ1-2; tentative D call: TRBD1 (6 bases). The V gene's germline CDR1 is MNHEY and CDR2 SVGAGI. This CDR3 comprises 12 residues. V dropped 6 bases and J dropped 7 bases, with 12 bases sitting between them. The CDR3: CASRGGGGGYTF. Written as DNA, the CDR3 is TGTGCCAGCAGGGGAGGGGGTGGTGGCTACACCTTC.

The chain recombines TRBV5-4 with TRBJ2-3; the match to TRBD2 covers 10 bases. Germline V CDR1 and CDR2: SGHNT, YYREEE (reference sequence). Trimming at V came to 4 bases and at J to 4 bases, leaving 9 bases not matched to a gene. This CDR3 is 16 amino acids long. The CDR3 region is CASSPTSGGGSDTQYF. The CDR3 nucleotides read TGTGCCAGCAGCCCCACGAGCGGGGGGGGGTCAGATACGCAGTATTTT.

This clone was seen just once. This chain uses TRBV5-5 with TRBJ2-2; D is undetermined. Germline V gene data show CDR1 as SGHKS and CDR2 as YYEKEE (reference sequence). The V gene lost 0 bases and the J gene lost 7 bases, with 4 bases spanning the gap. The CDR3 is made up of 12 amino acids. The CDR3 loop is CASSLDDGELFF. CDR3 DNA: TGTGCCAGCAGCTTGGATGACGGGGAGCTGTTTTTT.

CDR3 nucleotide sequence: TGTGCCAGCAGTCTCCGGGACCCCGGGCGCGGCTACACCTTC. It yields the protein CASSLRDPGRGYTF. The chain is built from TRBV6-5 and TRBJ1-2; D may be TRBD1 (5 bases). The CDR3 length is 14 residues. Germline V lookup: CDR1 MNHEY, CDR2 SVGAGI. V gave up 5 bases and J gave up 8 bases, with 18 bases separating them.

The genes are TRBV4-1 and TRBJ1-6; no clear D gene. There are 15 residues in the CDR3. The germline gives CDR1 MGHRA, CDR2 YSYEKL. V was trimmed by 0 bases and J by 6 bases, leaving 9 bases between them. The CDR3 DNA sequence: TGCGCCAGCAGCCAAGATCCAGGTCCTAATTCACCCCTCCACTTT. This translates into CASSQDPGPNSPLHF.

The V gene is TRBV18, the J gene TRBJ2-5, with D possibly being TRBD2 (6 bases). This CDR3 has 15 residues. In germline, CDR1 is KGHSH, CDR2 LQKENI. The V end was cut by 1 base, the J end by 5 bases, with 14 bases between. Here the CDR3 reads CASSPLGGDEETQYF. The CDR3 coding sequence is TGTGCCAGCTCACCACTGGGCGGGGATGAGGAGACCCAGTACTTC. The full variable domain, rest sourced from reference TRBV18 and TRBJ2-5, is NAGVMQNPRHLVRRRGQEARLRCSPMKGHSHVYWYRQLPEEGLKFMVYLQKENIIDESGMPKERFSAEFPKEGPSILRIQQVVRGDSAAYFCASSPLGGDEETQYFGPGTRLLVL.

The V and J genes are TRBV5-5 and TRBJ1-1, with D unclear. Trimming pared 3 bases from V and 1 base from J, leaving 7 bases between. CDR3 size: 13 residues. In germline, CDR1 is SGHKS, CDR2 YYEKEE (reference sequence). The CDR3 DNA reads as TGTGCCAGCAGCTCTACGGCGAACACTGAAGCTTTCTTT. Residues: CASSSTANTEAFF.

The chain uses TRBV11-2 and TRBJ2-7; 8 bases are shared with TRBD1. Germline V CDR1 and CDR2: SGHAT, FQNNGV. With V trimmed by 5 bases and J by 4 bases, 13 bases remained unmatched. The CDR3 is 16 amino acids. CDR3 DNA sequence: TGTGCCAGCAGCACAAAACGACAGGGGAAAAATTACGAGCAGTACTTC. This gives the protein CASSTKRQGKNYEQYF.

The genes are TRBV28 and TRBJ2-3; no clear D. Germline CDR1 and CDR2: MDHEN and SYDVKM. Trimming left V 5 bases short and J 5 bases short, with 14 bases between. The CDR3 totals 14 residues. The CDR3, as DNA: TGTGCCAGCAGTACAGACCGATCCAAAGATACGCAGTATTTT. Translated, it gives CASSTDRSKDTQYF.

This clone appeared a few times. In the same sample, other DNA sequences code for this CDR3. The CDR3 sequence: CASSLDNSPLHF. The CDR3 DNA sequence: TGTGCCAGCAGTCTCGACAATTCACCCCTCCACTTT. V and J are TRBV7-9 and TRBJ1-6; D gene uncertain. Germline loops: CDR1 SEHNR, CDR2 FQNEAQ (reference sequence). The CDR3 loop spans 12 amino acids. The ends were cut back, 6 bases at V and 7 bases at J, with 7 bases in the middle.

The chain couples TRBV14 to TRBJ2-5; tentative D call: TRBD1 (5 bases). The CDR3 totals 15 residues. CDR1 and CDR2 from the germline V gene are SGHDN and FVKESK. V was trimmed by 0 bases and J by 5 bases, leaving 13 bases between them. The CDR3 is CASSQDRTHNETQYF. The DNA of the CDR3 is TGTGCCAGCAGCCAAGACAGGACACACAACGAGACCCAGTACTTC.

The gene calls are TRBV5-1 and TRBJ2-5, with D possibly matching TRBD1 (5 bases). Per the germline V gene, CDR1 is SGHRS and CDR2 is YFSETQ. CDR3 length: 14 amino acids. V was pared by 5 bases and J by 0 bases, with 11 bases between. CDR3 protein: CASRTQEYQETQYF. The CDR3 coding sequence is TGCGCCAGCAGAACACAGGAGTACCAAGAGACCCAGTACTTC.

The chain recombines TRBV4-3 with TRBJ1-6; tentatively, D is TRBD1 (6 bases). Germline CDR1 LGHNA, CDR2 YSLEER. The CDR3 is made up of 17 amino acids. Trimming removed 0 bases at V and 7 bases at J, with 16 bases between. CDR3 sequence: CASSQDYFEGGNSPLHF. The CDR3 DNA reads TGCGCCAGCAGCCAAGATTATTTTGAGGGGGGGAATTCACCCCTCCACTTT.